This TCR beta chain derives from a study of T cells in Graves' hyperthyroidism and ophthalmopathy. Overall study findings and caveats: From stable hyperthyroidism, ophthalmopathy was separated by a 13 V-J model.

TCR beta CDR3 regions were amplified from RNA transcripts. The HTBI primer set drove a first-round RT-PCR of the TCR CDR3. TCRdb analysed the multiplex PCR reads with MiXCR anew, one entry per CDR3 protein. In the table there are roughly 96,000 distinct CDR3 sequences, about 51% of which are singletons. Looked up from germline, CDR1 is SGHTA and CDR2 is FQGNSA. The CDR3 is made up of 13 amino acids. V lost 2 bases, J lost 1 base, and 2 bases lay in between. This clonotype was seen repeatedly, ten times or more. Its antigen remains unknown. The source is a woman aged 40 to 55 with Graves' hyperthyroidism. This chain links TRBV7-2 with TRBJ2-2; no clear D. The sequencing sample was made of blood. CDR3 protein: CASSLRNTGELFF. The DNA for the CDR3 is TGTGCCAGCAGCTTAAGGAACACCGGGGAGCTGTTTTTT.